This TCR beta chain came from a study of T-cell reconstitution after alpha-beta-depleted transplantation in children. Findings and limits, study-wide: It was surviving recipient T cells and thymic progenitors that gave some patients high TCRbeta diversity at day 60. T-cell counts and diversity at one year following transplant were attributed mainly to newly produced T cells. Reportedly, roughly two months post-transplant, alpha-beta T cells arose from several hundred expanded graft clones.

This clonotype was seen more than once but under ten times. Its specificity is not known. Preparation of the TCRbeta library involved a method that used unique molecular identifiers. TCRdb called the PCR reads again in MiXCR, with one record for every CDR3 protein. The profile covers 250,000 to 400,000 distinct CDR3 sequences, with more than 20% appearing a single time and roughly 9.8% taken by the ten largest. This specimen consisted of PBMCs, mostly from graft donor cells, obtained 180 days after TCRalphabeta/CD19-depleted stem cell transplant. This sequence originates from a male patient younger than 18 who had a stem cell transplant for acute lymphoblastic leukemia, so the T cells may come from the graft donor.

This chain's CDR3 is CASKVLAGLNTGELFF. The CDR3 coding sequence is TGTGCCAGCAAGGTACTAGCGGGGCTGAACACCGGGGAGCTGTTTTTT. The chain carries TRBV27 and TRBJ2-2, with 10 bases fitting TRBD2. Germline assignment: CDR1 MNHEY and CDR2 SMNVEV (reference sequence). The CDR3 consists of 16 residues. Trimming removed 7 bases from V and 1 base from J; junction bases left unmatched: 6.